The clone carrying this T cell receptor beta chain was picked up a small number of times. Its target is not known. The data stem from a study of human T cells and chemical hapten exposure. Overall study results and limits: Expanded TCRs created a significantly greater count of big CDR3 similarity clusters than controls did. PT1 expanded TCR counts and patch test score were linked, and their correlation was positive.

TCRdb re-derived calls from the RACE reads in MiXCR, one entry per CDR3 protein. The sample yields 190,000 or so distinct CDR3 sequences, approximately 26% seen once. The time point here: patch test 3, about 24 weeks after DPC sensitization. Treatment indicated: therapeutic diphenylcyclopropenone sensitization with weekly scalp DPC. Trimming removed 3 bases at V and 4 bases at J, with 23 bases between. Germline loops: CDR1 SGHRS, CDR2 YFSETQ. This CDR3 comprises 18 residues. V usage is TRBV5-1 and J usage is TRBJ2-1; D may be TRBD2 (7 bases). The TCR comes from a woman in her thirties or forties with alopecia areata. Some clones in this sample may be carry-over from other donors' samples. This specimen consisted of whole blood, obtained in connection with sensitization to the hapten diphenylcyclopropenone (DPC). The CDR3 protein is CASSSSGGLGGVYNEQFF. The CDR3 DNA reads TGCGCCAGCAGCTCCTCCGGGGGCTTAGGGGGGGTTTACAATGAGCAGTTCTTC.